A single T cell receptor (beta chain) is shown here with its context. Profiling relied on immunoSEQ multiplex PCR, and the TCRdb table lists in-frame clones only, not all of them. The sample holds roughly 77,000 clones, 85% to 95% seen once. Separation from the roughly 670-subject first cohort characterized the roughly 110-subject validation cohort, to which the donors belonged. Germline V gene data show CDR1 as SGHVS and CDR2 as FQNEAQ. Trimming removed 2 bases at V and 5 bases at J, with 25 bases between. This CDR3 spans 19 amino acids. This entry belongs to a study of cytomegalovirus exposure and HLA in healthy donors.

V is TRBV7-8 and J is TRBJ2-1, with D perhaps matching TRBD2 (6 bases). The receptor comes from a woman aged 18-29 years in good health and CMV-seronegative. The specimen was PBMCs. The CDR3 sequence: CASSLRRTRRGQGDNEQFF. In DNA form, the CDR3 reads TGTGCCAGCAGCTTAAGGAGAACGCGGCGGGGCCAAGGGGACAATGAGCAGTTCTTC.